These T cell receptor beta chains were read from a single sample in a study of OX40 agonist ivuxolimab in advanced cancers. Profiled with immunoSEQ multiplex PCR; TCRdb holds only in-frame clones, not every one. The sample lists approximately 80,000 clones; roughly 88% were seen once. Here the sequenced sample was CD4+ or CD8+ T cells sorted from blood, taken in a trial of the OX40 agonist ivuxolimab. All receptors come from an adult with an advanced solid tumor such as melanoma, head and neck, liver or kidney cancer. The CDR3 runs from the conserved cysteine through the conserved F or W. The order of the fields is CDR3 protein, CDR3 DNA, V gene, D gene, CDR3 length, J gene, clone size. The D gene is left open where the match is weak. Only some rows state a clone size, as once, few, many or a class for expanded clones.

CASSPPGLAGYNEQFF,TGTGCCAGCAGTCCCCCGGGACTAGCGGGGTACAATGAGCAGTTCTTC,TRBV14,TRBD2,16,TRBJ2-1,.
CASSQVLPGTDTQYF,TGCGCCAGCAGCCAAGTACTCCCTGGGACAGATACGCAGTATTTT,TRBV4-3,.,15,TRBJ2-3,.
CASSSIGRPEGTEAFF,TGTGCCAGCAGTTCCATCGGGAGGCCCGAAGGGACTGAAGCTTTCTTT,TRBV28,.,16,TRBJ1-1,.
CASSQSAYEQYF,TGTGCCAGCAGCCAGTCTGCCTACGAGCAGTACTTC,TRBV7-9,.,12,TRBJ2-7,.
CASSYRQGDQPQHF,TGTGCCAGCAGTTACCGCCAGGGTGATCAGCCCCAGCATTTT,TRBV6-5,.,14,TRBJ1-5,few
CAWSPTDRLPAEQYF,TGTGCCTGGAGTCCAACCGACAGGCTTCCTGCCGAGCAGTACTTC,TRBV30,.,15,TRBJ2-7,.
CASSRLGLAGGSGDTQYF,TGCGCCAGCAGCCGACTGGGACTAGCGGGAGGGTCCGGGGATACGCAGTATTTT,TRBV4-1,TRBD2,18,TRBJ2-3,.
CASRFGRGLIGVNAGELFF,TGTGCCAGCAGGTTCGGGAGGGGGCTTATCGGGGTGAACGCCGGGGAGCTGTTTTTT,TRBV7-8,.,19,TRBJ2-2,.
CASRRLAGASGELFF,TGTGCCAGCAGGAGACTAGCGGGAGCTAGCGGGGAGCTGTTTTTT,TRBV7-9,TRBD2,15,TRBJ2-2,.
CASSLLGSNTGELFF,TGTGCCAGCAGTTTACTCGGGTCCAACACCGGGGAGCTGTTTTTT,TRBV28,.,15,TRBJ2-2,.
CASSPSLGQNLNYEQYF,TGTGCCAGCAGTCCATCCCTAGGACAGAATTTGAACTACGAGCAGTACTTC,TRBV27,.,17,TRBJ2-7,.
CASRPGTIYNEQFF,TGTGCCAGCAGACCCGGGACAATCTACAATGAGCAGTTCTTC,TRBV7-2,.,14,TRBJ2-1,.
CAISRGGDSAQYF,TGTGCCATCAGTCGGGGTGGGGACTCGGCCCAGTACTTC,TRBV10-3,.,13,TRBJ2-5,.
CASQKSTDTQYF,TGTGCCAGCCAGAAGAGCACAGATACGCAGTATTTT,TRBV2,.,12,TRBJ2-3,few
CASSPYSGADTQYF,TGTGCCAGCTCACCATACAGTGGTGCGGATACGCAGTATTTT,TRBV18,.,14,TRBJ2-3,.
CASSLAFAVLGPGGGYTF,TGTGCCAGCAGCTTAGCGTTTGCCGTTCTGGGGCCAGGCGGGGGCTACACCTTC,TRBV7-9,.,18,TRBJ1-2,.
CASSIGLADTQYF,TGTGCCAGTAGTATCGGGCTAGCAGATACGCAGTATTTT,TRBV19,.,13,TRBJ2-3,.
CASSLNRGYYEQYF,TGTGCCAGCAGTTTAAACAGGGGGTACTACGAGCAGTACTTC,TRBV28,TRBD1,14,TRBJ2-7,.
CASSQEVGDMNTEAFF,TGCGCCAGCAGCCAAGAGGTAGGGGACATGAACACTGAAGCTTTCTTT,TRBV4-1,.,16,TRBJ1-1,.
CASQTGFIKPQHF,TGTGCCAGCCAGACAGGGTTTATCAAGCCCCAGCATTTT,TRBV28,TRBD1,13,TRBJ1-5,.
CASSLNRGREEKLFF,TGTGCCAGCAGCCTAAACAGGGGGCGCGAAGAAAAACTGTTTTTT,TRBV11-2,TRBD1,15,TRBJ1-4,.
CASSKGLAGGSSYNEQFF,TGTGCCAGCAGCAAGGGACTAGCGGGAGGGAGCTCCTACAATGAGCAGTTCTTC,TRBV9,TRBD2,18,TRBJ2-1,.
CASRTGYGHEAFF,TGTGCCAGCAGAACAGGGTATGGTCATGAAGCTTTCTTT,TRBV6-5,.,13,TRBJ1-1,.
CASSLRGGTNEKLFF,TGTGCCAGTAGTCTTCGAGGGGGAACTAATGAAAAACTGTTTTTT,TRBV19,.,15,TRBJ1-4,.
CASSGGLTTYNEQFF,TGTGCCAGCAGTGGCGGACTAACAACATACAATGAGCAGTTCTTC,TRBV2,.,15,TRBJ2-1,.
CASSLVGGRSPLHF,TGTGCCAGCAGCTTAGTTGGGGGGCGTTCACCCCTCCACTTT,TRBV11-2,.,14,TRBJ1-6,.
CASRDRGLYNEQFF,TGCGCCAGCAGGGACAGGGGGCTCTACAATGAGCAGTTCTTC,TRBV10-2,TRBD1,14,TRBJ2-1,.
CASSQGFGELFF,TGCGCCAGCAGCCAGGGGTTCGGGGAGCTGTTTTTT,TRBV4-1,.,12,TRBJ2-2,.
CSLISGLFNEQFF,TGCAGCCTAATATCGGGTTTATTTAATGAGCAGTTCTTC,TRBV29-1,.,13,TRBJ2-1,.
CASTGRDTQYF,TGTGCCAGTACAGGTCGAGATACGCAGTATTTT,TRBV19,.,11,TRBJ2-3,.
CASSHPPWDQPQHF,TGTGCCAGCAGTCACCCCCCCTGGGATCAGCCCCAGCATTTT,TRBV6-5,.,14,TRBJ1-5,.
CASSVLGAGDEAFF,TGTGCCAGCAGCGTCCTAGGGGCAGGCGATGAAGCTTTCTTT,TRBV9,.,14,TRBJ1-1,.
CASSEGTGATDTQYF,TGTGCCAGCAGTGAAGGGACAGGGGCCACAGATACGCAGTATTTT,TRBV6-4,TRBD1,15,TRBJ2-3,.
CASSGRDRDGYTF,TGTGCCAGCAGCGGACGGGACAGGGACGGCTACACCTTC,TRBV9,TRBD1,13,TRBJ1-2,.
CASSPTRDRATDTQYF,TGTGCCAGTAGCCCTACCCGGGACAGGGCCACAGATACGCAGTATTTT,TRBV19,TRBD1,16,TRBJ2-3,.
CASSLTAGMTDTQYF,TGTGCCAGCAGTTTAACCGCGGGAATGACAGATACGCAGTATTTT,TRBV27,.,15,TRBJ2-3,.
CAFEPDRDHF,TGTGCCTTCGAGCCGGACAGGGATCACTTC,TRBV5-3,TRBD1,10,TRBJ2-7,.
CASSPGTVTEAFF,TGTGCCAGCAGCCCAGGGACAGTCACTGAAGCTTTCTTT,TRBV11-3,TRBD1,13,TRBJ1-1,once
CASSMDYNRDYEQYF,TGTGCCAGTAGTATGGACTATAACAGGGACTACGAGCAGTACTTC,TRBV19,.,15,TRBJ2-7,.
CASNLGASYEQYF,TGTGCCAGTAACCTGGGGGCCTCCTACGAGCAGTACTTC,TRBV19,.,13,TRBJ2-7,.
CASSLALAGVDEQFF,TGTGCCAGCAGCTTAGCCCTAGCGGGAGTCGATGAGCAGTTCTTC,TRBV7-8,TRBD2,15,TRBJ2-1,.
CATQQGNEQYF,TGTGCCACCCAACAGGGGAATGAGCAGTACTTC,TRBV28,TRBD1,11,TRBJ2-7,.
CATRTSGSWFDEQFF,TGTGCCACAAGGACTAGCGGGAGTTGGTTCGATGAGCAGTTCTTC,TRBV28,TRBD2,15,TRBJ2-1,.
CASSSRRVETQYF,TGTGCCAGCAGCTCCAGAAGGGTTGAGACCCAGTACTTC,TRBV7-2,.,13,TRBJ2-5,.
CASSVGIPVNEQYF,TGTGCCAGCAGCGTAGGAATCCCGGTTAACGAGCAGTACTTC,TRBV9,.,14,TRBJ2-7,.
CASSLKLAGVPGNEQFF,TGTGCCAGCAGTTTAAAGCTAGCGGGAGTGCCAGGGAATGAGCAGTTCTTC,TRBV27,TRBD2,17,TRBJ2-1,.
CASGTGVIGYEQYF,TGCGCCAGCGGTACAGGGGTAATTGGCTACGAGCAGTACTTC,TRBV5-1,TRBD1,14,TRBJ2-7,.
CASFLPGQGDSGANVLTF,TGTGCCAGCTTTTTACCCGGACAGGGTGACTCTGGGGCCAACGTCCTGACTTTC,TRBV7-9,TRBD1,18,TRBJ2-6,.
CASRVGQRNEKLFF,TGTGCCAGTAGAGTGGGACAGAGAAATGAAAAACTGTTTTTT,TRBV19,TRBD1,14,TRBJ1-4,.
CASSPRLIAGAGANVLTF,TGTGCCAGCAGCCCTCGCTTAATAGCGGGAGCTGGGGCCAACGTCCTGACTTTC,TRBV7-9,TRBD2,18,TRBJ2-6,.
CASSLVGYEQYF,TGTGCCAGCAGTTTAGTAGGATACGAGCAGTACTTC,TRBV28,.,12,TRBJ2-7,.
CASSSNPPSESYNEQFF,TGTGCCAGCAGCTCTAACCCCCCTAGCGAGTCCTACAATGAGCAGTTCTTC,TRBV7-6,.,17,TRBJ2-1,.
CASSEGDGYKTQYF,TGTGCCAGCAGTGAAGGCGACGGCTACAAGACCCAGTACTTC,TRBV6-1,.,14,TRBJ2-5,.
CAISPEIGSGGDTQYF,TGTGCCATCAGCCCCGAGATAGGTAGCGGAGGGGATACGCAGTATTTT,TRBV10-3,.,16,TRBJ2-3,.
CASSQDRIVGEANEQFF,TGCGCCAGCAGCCAAGATAGAATCGTAGGGGAGGCGAATGAGCAGTTCTTC,TRBV4-3,.,17,TRBJ2-1,.
CASTSLGLAGFSSYEQYF,TGTGCCAGCACCAGCTTGGGTCTAGCGGGTTTCTCCTCCTACGAGCAGTACTTC,TRBV2,TRBD2,18,TRBJ2-7,.
CASSPIGLAGVADEQFF,TGTGCCAGCAGCCCCATCGGACTAGCGGGAGTCGCGGATGAGCAGTTCTTC,TRBV21-1,.,17,TRBJ2-1,.
CASSLSMGEQYF,TGTGCCAGCAGCTTATCAATGGGGGAGCAGTACTTC,TRBV7-6,.,12,TRBJ2-7,.
CASNPAGGSGKQFF,TGTGCCAGTAACCCCGCGGGCGGGAGTGGGAAGCAGTTCTTC,TRBV19,TRBD2,14,TRBJ2-1,.
CASSYVPTDTQYF,TGTGCCAGCAGTTACGTACCTACAGATACGCAGTATTTT,TRBV6-6,.,13,TRBJ2-3,few